What follows is one T cell receptor beta chain and its context. Its antigen is not known. The PCR used 60 Vbeta and 13 Jbeta primers. Profiled with immunoSEQ multiplex PCR; TCRdb holds only in-frame clones, not every one. The sample records about 220,000 clones, approximately 82% being singletons. Trimming left V 0 bases short and J 2 bases short, with 11 bases between. Germline assignment: CDR1 MNHNS and CDR2 SASEGT. This CDR3 contains 16 residues. This sample is drawn from a study of cytomegalovirus exposure and HLA in healthy donors. Notes on the study in general: Donors were assumed by presence/absence analyses to have roughly uniform sequencing depth. With later analysis, a missense DCLRE1C variant became linked to TCR beta V- and J-gene trimming. The authors excluded some V segments, including TRBV6-2 and TRBV6-3, as indistinguishable.

This TCR was recovered from a man between 18 and 35 years old in good health and CMV-seronegative. Material: PBMCs. The rearrangement joins TRBV6-1 to TRBJ1-5, with D possibly matching TRBD1 (6 bases). The DNA for the CDR3 is TGTGCCAGCAGTGAAGCGATACAGGGAGGCAATCAGCCCCAGCATTTT. Translated: CASSEAIQGGNQPQHF.